The 31 T cell receptor beta chains below were found in one sample sequenced in a study of shared clonotypes between healthy human individuals. The assay was immunoSEQ multiplex PCR, and TCRdb's table has in-frame clones only and misses some. Of roughly 2.5 million clones detected, over 85% appear once; the ten largest clones hold roughly 0.13%. The sequencing input was naive CD4+ T cells sorted from blood. As for subset: CD45RA+ positively selected. Receptors originate from a man between 18 and 29 years old in good health.

As to this clone: At the DNA level, this CDR3 is encoded by other sequences in the same sample as well. This sequence joins TRBV7-2 and TRBJ2-1; 10 nucleotides line up with TRBD2. Looked up from germline, CDR1 is SGHTA and CDR2 is FQGNSA. Trimming removed 3 bases from V and 3 bases from J; junction bases left unmatched: 2. The CDR3 extends over 15 amino acids. The chain's CDR3 is CASSFSSGSYNEQFF. As DNA, the CDR3 is TGTGCCAGCAGCTTTTCTAGCGGGAGCTACAATGAGCAGTTCTTC.

This chain links TRBV5-1 with TRBJ2-6; 9 bases align to TRBD1. In germline, CDR1 is SGHRS, CDR2 YFSETQ. This CDR3 is built from 19 residues. The V and J ends lost 0 bases and 4 bases, in that order; junction bases with no gene match: 11. CDR3 loop: CASSLVGQGLLSGANVLTF. The CDR3 coding sequence is TGCGCCAGCAGCTTGGTGGGACAGGGACTTCTTAGCGGGGCCAACGTCCTGACTTTC.

V usage is TRBV28 and J usage is TRBJ2-2, with a possible D match to TRBD2 (5 bases). V lost 4 bases and J 3 bases, leaving 9 bases between the germline ends. The CDR3 covers 14 residues. Germline-derived CDR1 and CDR2 are MDHEN and SYDVKM. The CDR3 reads CASSSDLYTGELFF. In nucleotides, the CDR3 is TGTGCCAGCAGTTCGGACTTGTACACCGGGGAGCTGTTTTTT.

The V gene is TRBV5-1, the J gene TRBJ1-4; tentative D call: TRBD1 (6 bases). Trimming pared 0 bases from V and 5 bases from J, leaving 17 bases between. This CDR3 is 17 amino acids long. Germline CDR1 is SGHRS and CDR2 is YFSETQ. CDR3 residues: CASSLGVSTGFNEKLFF. DNA for the CDR3: TGCGCCAGCAGCTTGGGAGTCTCGACAGGATTCAATGAAAAACTGTTTTTT.

V usage is TRBV5-8 and J usage is TRBJ2-5; D gene unclear. Germline assignment: CDR1 SGHTS and CDR2 YDEGEE. This CDR3 has 15 amino acids. The ends were cut back, 0 bases at V and 2 bases at J, with 11 bases in the middle. The CDR3, as DNA: TGTGCCAGCAGCTTGGCCGTTTCGAGTCAAGAGACCCAGTACTTC. Protein: CASSLAVSSQETQYF.

The chain couples TRBV5-4 to TRBJ2-7, with 7 bases matching TRBD1. V shed 0 bases, J shed 1 base, and the junction held 4 bases outside the gene matches. Germline V lookup: CDR1 SGHNT, CDR2 YYREEE (reference sequence). This CDR3 spans 15 amino acids. CDR3 in amino acids: CASSLETGNSYEQYF. CDR3 coding DNA: TGTGCCAGCAGCTTGGAGACAGGGAATTCCTACGAGCAGTACTTC.

The rearrangement uses TRBV5-4 and TRBJ2-1; 8 nucleotides match TRBD2. The germline gives CDR1 SGHNT, CDR2 YYREEE (reference sequence). V lost 2 bases to trimming and J lost 2 bases; unmatched junction nucleotides: 3. The CDR3 loop spans 15 amino acids. CDR3 bases: TGTGCCAGCAGCTTAGCGGGAGCAACCTACAATGAGCAGTTCTTC. Protein product: CASSLAGATYNEQFF.

This chain links TRBV5-1 with TRBJ1-2; D is perhaps TRBD1 (6 bases). The V gene lost 4 bases and the J gene lost 6 bases, with 19 bases spanning the gap. The V gene's germline CDR1 is SGHRS and CDR2 YFSETQ. The CDR3 is 15 amino acids. DNA of the CDR3: TGCGCCAGCAGCACCACCGAGGGGGGCCGGGATGGCTACACCTTC. Protein: CASSTTEGGRDGYTF.

The J gene is TRBJ1-1, the V gene TRBV5-1; TRBD1 aligns across 10 bases. Trimming removed 3 bases from V and 4 bases from J; junction bases left unmatched: 6. The germline V gene encodes CDR1 SGHRS and CDR2 YFSETQ. The CDR3 totals 15 residues. The CDR3 nucleotides are TGCGCCAGCAGCTCGACAGGGGGCGCGATCACTGAAGCTTTCTTT. It specifies CASSSTGGAITEAFF.

This clone was detected only a few times. This chain uses TRBV6-1 with TRBJ1-5; weak D call: TRBD1 (6 bases). Germline CDR1 and CDR2: MNHNS and SASEGT. The length of the CDR3 is 12 residues. V was shortened by 7 bases and J by 6 bases, with 10 bases between the two germline ends. This CDR3 reads CASTQGFQPQHF. The CDR3 DNA sequence: TGTGCCAGCACGCAGGGGTTTCAGCCCCAGCATTTT.

The rearrangement links TRBV27 to TRBJ2-7; 11 bases are shared with TRBD2. CDR3 length equals 15 residues. With V trimmed by 6 bases and J by 3 bases, 7 bases remained unmatched. Germline V gives CDR1 MNHEY, CDR2 SMNVEV (reference sequence). CDR3 in DNA: TGTGCCAGCAGACTGACTAGCGGGACTTACTACGAGCAGTACTTC. Translated, it gives CASRLTSGTYYEQYF.

This clone was counted a few times. The V gene is TRBV4-1, the J gene TRBJ1-6; TRBD1 might be the D (5 bases). The CDR3 is 13 amino acids. V lost 2 bases and J 9 bases, leaving 8 bases between the germline ends. From germline, CDR1 is MGHRA and CDR2 YSYEKL. In nucleotides, the CDR3 is TGCGCCAGCAGCCAAATAGGGGCTTCACCCCTCCACTTT. It translates to CASSQIGASPLHF.

This rearrangement joins TRBV5-1 to TRBJ1-1; weak D call: TRBD1 (6 bases). The germline V and J ends were trimmed by 0 bases and 4 bases, with 13 bases remaining between them. This CDR3 contains 15 residues. Germline V gives CDR1 SGHRS, CDR2 YFSETQ. CDR3 in DNA: TGCGCCAGCAGCTTGGAAGGGGGATACGGCACTGAAGCTTTCTTT. Amino acids: CASSLEGGYGTEAFF.

This rearrangement joins TRBV13 to TRBJ1-2, with 10 bases lining up with TRBD1. Germline V lookup: CDR1 PRHDT, CDR2 FYEKMQ (reference sequence). The CDR3 runs to 17 residues. V gave up 3 bases and J gave up 4 bases; unmatched junction bases: 11. The chain's CDR3 is CASSFGDRGLRGYGYTF. The DNA for the CDR3 is TGTGCCAGCAGCTTTGGGGACAGGGGCCTAAGAGGCTATGGCTACACCTTC.

The chain links TRBV5-1 to TRBJ2-7, with 14 bases lining up with TRBD2. Trimming cost V 4 bases and J 7 bases; bases outside gene matches: 4. CDR1 is SGHRS and CDR2 is YFSETQ in the germline V gene. This CDR3 spans 14 amino acids. CDR3 in amino acids: CASSGTSGSKEQYF. DNA for the CDR3: TGCGCCAGCAGCGGGACTAGCGGGAGTAAGGAGCAGTACTTC. Full variable domain (outside the CDR3, taken from reference TRBV5-1 and TRBJ2-7): KAGVTQTPRYLIKTRGQQVTLSCSPISGHRSVSWYQQTPGQGLQFLFEYFSETQRNKGNFPGRFSGRQFSNSRSEMNVSTLELGDSALYLCASSGTSGSKEQYFGPGTRLTVT.

CDR3 nucleotide sequence: TGTGCCAACTCACGAATTCAACGGGGAACAGATACGCAGTATTTT. This gives the protein CANSRIQRGTDTQYF. This chain uses TRBV27 with TRBJ2-3; perhaps TRBD2 as D (5 bases). The length of the CDR3 is 15 residues. V lost 10 bases and J 3 bases, leaving 20 bases between the germline ends. Germline assignment: CDR1 MNHEY and CDR2 SMNVEV (reference sequence).

Points on this clone: This CDR3 is also generated by other DNA sequences in the sample. The CDR3 DNA reads as TGTGCCAGCTCACCCCAAACGAACACTGAAGCTTTCTTT. It yields the protein CASSPQTNTEAFF. J is TRBJ1-1 and V is TRBV18; D not resolved. Per germline, CDR1 KGHSH and CDR2 LQKENI. V was trimmed by 3 bases and J by 1 base, leaving 6 bases between them. The CDR3 length is 13 residues.

The chain joins TRBV9 to TRBJ2-7; 10 bases match TRBD2. The CDR3 is 16 residues long. Germline assignment: CDR1 SGDLS and CDR2 YYNGEE. V was pared by 4 bases and J by 6 bases, with 13 bases of the junction left unmatched. CDR3 sequence reads: CASSPRTSGSLLEQYF. Here the CDR3 DNA reads TGTGCCAGCAGCCCACGGACTAGCGGAAGCCTTCTCGAGCAGTACTTC.

The gene calls are TRBV4-2 and TRBJ2-1; 13 bases agree with TRBD2. Per germline, CDR1 LGHNA and CDR2 YNFKEQ. With V trimmed by 0 bases and J by 4 bases, 6 bases remained unmatched. The CDR3 covers 18 residues. The CDR3 sequence: CASSQDMGLAGLYNEQFF. The CDR3 DNA is TGTGCCAGCAGCCAAGATATGGGACTAGCGGGGTTGTACAATGAGCAGTTCTTC.

The table lists this clone with a count of one. The chain carries TRBV18 and TRBJ2-7, with a weak D call TRBD1 (6 bases). Trimming shortened V by 3 bases and J by 7 bases, and 13 bases separated the two germline ends. Germline loops: CDR1 KGHSH, CDR2 LQKENI. This CDR3 has 13 residues. The CDR3 nucleotides read TGTGCCAGCTCACCTTCAGGGGCGAGGGAGCAGTACTTC. Translation: CASSPSGAREQYF. The whole variable domain, filled in from reference TRBV18 and TRBJ2-7, reads NAGVMQNPRHLVRRRGQEARLRCSPMKGHSHVYWYRQLPEEGLKFMVYLQKENIIDESGMPKERFSAEFPKEGPSILRIQQVVRGDSAAYFCASSPSGAREQYFGPGTRLTVT.

With respect to this clone: At one of its ends the junction is not consistent with the germline gene, which may arise from a read error. The V and J genes are TRBV10-3 and TRBJ2-3; possibly TRBD1 or TRBD2 for D (5 bases each). Germline CDR1 reads ENHRY; CDR2 reads SYGVKD. This CDR3 has 12 amino acids. The CDR3 bases are TGTGCCATCGGTGAGGGGACAGATACGCAGTATTTT. It specifies CAIGEGTDTQYF.

The chain has TRBV5-8 and TRBJ2-1; weak D call: TRBD2 (6 bases). Trimming took 5 bases from V and 9 from J, leaving 15 bases between them. The germline CDR1 and CDR2 sequences are SGHTS and YDEGEE. This CDR3 has 13 residues. In DNA form, the CDR3 reads TGTGCCAGCAGACCCGGCGGGGCTCGTGAGCAGTTCTTC. Translation gives CASRPGGAREQFF.

V is TRBV9 and J is TRBJ1-6, with D perhaps matching TRBD1 (5 bases). CDR3 length: 14 residues. Germline V gene data show CDR1 as SGDLS and CDR2 as YYNGEE. With 0 bases removed from V and 7 bases from J, the gap between germline ends came to 8 bases. Here the CDR3 reads CASSVDRSNSPLHF. The DNA of the CDR3 is TGTGCCAGCAGCGTAGACAGGTCAAATTCACCCCTCCACTTT.

The chain couples TRBV4-1 to TRBJ1-1; 10 bases line up with TRBD1. Trimming took 4 bases from V and 1 from J; bases not matched to a gene: 12. In germline, CDR1 is MGHRA, CDR2 YSYEKL. This CDR3 spans 18 amino acids. CDR3 in amino acids: CASSLARDRGEGNTEAFF. CDR3 nucleotide sequence: TGCGCCAGCAGCCTTGCCCGGGACAGGGGAGAAGGGAACACTGAAGCTTTCTTT.

For the CDR3, the DNA is TGCGCCAGCAGCCCGACCAGGGGACAGCAAGAGACCCAGTACTTC. Translated: CASSPTRGQQETQYF. The J gene is TRBJ2-5, the V gene TRBV5-1, with TRBD1 matching over 7 bases. After removal of 4 bases from V and 2 bases from J, the junction contained 8 bases not matched to a gene. The CDR3 is 15 residues long. CDR1 is SGHRS and CDR2 is YFSETQ in the germline V gene.

The CDR3 here is CASSEYRSSGADTQYF. In DNA, the CDR3 is TGTGCCAGCAGTGAATACCGGAGTAGCGGTGCAGATACGCAGTATTTT. V and J are TRBV6-1 and TRBJ2-3; a possible D gene is TRBD2 (6 bases). Trimming cost V 2 bases and J 4 bases, with 16 bases left between them. CDR1 MNHNS and CDR2 SASEGT come from the germline V gene. The CDR3 is 16 residues long.

The chain employs TRBV5-5 and TRBJ1-2, with unresolved D. Germline V lookup: CDR1 SGHKS, CDR2 YYEKEE (reference sequence). The CDR3 sequence is 15 residues long. V lost 0 bases and J 0 bases, leaving 9 bases between the germline ends. This CDR3 reads CASSLEAAANYGYTF. In nucleotides, the CDR3 is TGTGCCAGCAGCTTGGAGGCGGCAGCTAACTATGGCTACACCTTC. Full variable domain (outside the CDR3, taken from reference TRBV5-5 and TRBJ1-2): DAGVTQSPTHLIKTRGQQVTLRCSPISGHKSVSWYQQVLGQGPQFIFQYYEKEERGRGNFPDRFSARQFPNYSSELNVNALLLGDSALYLCASSLEAAANYGYTFGSGTRLTVV.

The CDR3 region is CASSPGTGQETQYF. As DNA, the CDR3 is TGTGCCAGCAGTCCTGGGACAGGACAAGAGACCCAGTACTTC. The chain has TRBV6-9 and TRBJ2-5, with 8 bases identical to TRBD1. The trim removed 5 bases at V and 2 bases at J, leaving 4 bases unmatched. The CDR3 has 14 amino acids. Germline CDR1 is MNHGY and CDR2 is SVAAGI.

V usage is TRBV19 and J usage is TRBJ1-1; no reliable D call. The CDR3 extends over 15 amino acids. Germline V CDR1 and CDR2: LNHDA, SQIVND (reference sequence). The V gene lost 8 bases and the J gene lost 1 base, with 17 bases spanning the gap. CDR3 sequence (DNA): TGTGCCAGTCCCATAGAGCGCTTGGGGAACACTGAAGCTTTCTTT. This translates into CASPIERLGNTEAFF.

The chain carries TRBV14 and TRBJ2-3, with 9 bases aligning to TRBD1. Per germline, CDR1 SGHDN and CDR2 FVKESK. The V gene end was trimmed by 5 bases and the J gene end by 2 bases; junction bases not matched to a gene: 5. CDR3 length equals 15 residues. The DNA for the CDR3 is TGTGCCAGCAGCTACCGGACAGGGGCCACAGATACGCAGTATTTT. Encoded protein: CASSYRTGATDTQYF.

V usage is TRBV5-6 and J usage is TRBJ2-5; the D is unclear. CDR3 size: 16 residues. V lost 0 bases and J 1 base, leaving 13 bases between the germline ends. The germline CDR1 and CDR2 sequences are SGHDT and YYEEEE. The DNA of the CDR3 is TGTGCCAGCAGCTTGGCCGTGGGCAATTTCCAAGAGACCCAGTACTTC. Residues: CASSLAVGNFQETQYF.